The source of this T cell receptor (beta chain) is a study of cytomegalovirus exposure and HLA in healthy donors. The CDR3 has 14 amino acids. The ends lost 3 bases at V and 1 base at J; junction bases unmatched: 6. Germline V gene lookup returns CDR1 SQVTM and CDR2 ANQGSEA. While unrecorded immune exposures were likely, the donors were nominally healthy when sampled. Not recorded for this donor was the CMV serostatus. In this sample, this clone turned up once. The PCR made use of 60 Vbeta and 13 Jbeta primers. Produced via immunoSEQ multiplex PCR; TCRdb's table is partial and in-frame only. The top ten clones hold 0.95% to 1.1% of a sample with some 120,000 clones, about three quarters of them seen once.

The sequenced sample consisted of PBMCs. This clonotype was obtained from a human donor in good health. The gene calls are TRBV29-1 and TRBJ2-7, with TRBD2 matching over 7 bases. This CDR3 is CSVEGERDSYEQYF. The CDR3 coding sequence is TGCAGCGTTGAGGGCGAGCGGGATTCCTACGAGCAGTACTTC.